Following are 25 T cell receptor beta chains from one sample sequenced in a study of CD8 T cells in Susac syndrome. An amount of RNA that ranged from roughly 0.5 to 1 ug was reverse transcribed with random hexamers. TCRdb processed the immunoSEQ multiplex PCR reads anew with MiXCR; each CDR3 protein has one entry. This sample has about 150,000 distinct CDR3 sequences, with roughly 96% found just once. The sample was CD8+ T cells from PBMCs. The receptors were sampled from a human donor with multiple sclerosis.

The genes are TRBV29-1 and TRBJ1-2, with 7 bases matching TRBD1. J was trimmed by 5 bases and V by 0 bases; bases with no gene match: 6. Germline values: CDR1 SQVTM, CDR2 ANQGSEA. This CDR3 region has 14 residues. The CDR3 sequence: CSVEDRGQGYGYTF. The CDR3 nucleotides are TGCAGCGTTGAAGATAGGGGGCAGGGTTATGGCTACACCTTC.

This chain connects TRBV3-1 to TRBJ2-3; D gene unclear. The germline V gene has CDR1 LGHDT and CDR2 YNNKEL (reference sequence). V gave up 1 base and J gave up 0 bases, with 8 bases separating them. The CDR3 contains 15 residues. CDR3 DNA: TGTGCCAGCAGCCAAGGCACCACTAGCACAGATACGCAGTATTTT. It specifies CASSQGTTSTDTQYF.

V usage is TRBV7-8 and J usage is TRBJ2-1, with TRBD2 matching over 9 bases. Per the germline V gene, CDR1 is SGHVS and CDR2 is FQNEAQ. CDR3 length: 17 amino acids. The trim removed 0 bases at V and 2 bases at J, leaving 5 bases unmatched. The CDR3 DNA follows: TGTGCCAGCAGCTTAGCGTGGGAGCGGGGGGCCTACAATGAGCAGTTCTTC. Encoded protein: CASSLAWERGAYNEQFF.

Here the CDR3 DNA reads TGTGCCACCAGTGAGCCGGGACAGTCCTCCTACGAGCAGTACGTC. It is translated as CATSEPGQSSYEQYV. The rearrangement uses TRBV24-1 and TRBJ2-7, with 7 nucleotides matching TRBD1. The CDR3 spans 15 residues. Germline CDR1 KGHDR, CDR2 SFDVKD. V gave up 4 bases and J gave up 0 bases; unmatched junction bases: 5.

This clonotype was observed a single time. V usage is TRBV19 and J usage is TRBJ2-7; D gene ambiguous. The length of the CDR3 is 13 residues. Germline V gene data show CDR1 as LNHDA and CDR2 as SQIVND (reference sequence). The V and J ends lost 5 bases and 0 bases respectively, with 8 bases between them. In DNA form, the CDR3 reads TGTGCCAGTAGTGTCGGAATCTCCTACGAGCAGTACTTC. Translation: CASSVGISYEQYF.

The rearrangement joins TRBV7-2 to TRBJ2-1; D is unclear. The length of the CDR3 is 15 residues. The germline V and J ends were trimmed by 3 bases and 2 bases, with 11 bases remaining between them. Germline V gene lookup returns CDR1 SGHTA and CDR2 FQGNSA. CDR3 region: CASSFGNGPYNEQFF. CDR3 sequence (DNA): TGTGCCAGCAGCTTTGGTAACGGACCCTACAATGAGCAGTTCTTC.

The rearrangement uses TRBV7-6 and TRBJ2-1; 10 nucleotides align to TRBD2. With V trimmed by 1 base and J by 0 bases, 9 bases remained unmatched. The CDR3 spans 19 residues. Germline V lookup: CDR1 SGHVS, CDR2 FNYEAQ. CDR3 DNA sequence: TGTGCCAGCAGCTTAGAGCTTAGCGGGGGGTACCGCTCCTACAATGAGCAGTTCTTC. Translated: CASSLELSGGYRSYNEQFF.

The chain recombines TRBV10-3 with TRBJ2-7; possibly TRBD2 for D (7 bases). This CDR3 is built from 16 residues. Germline CDR1 and CDR2: ENHRY and SYGVKD. V was shortened by 6 bases and J by 3 bases, with 21 bases between the two germline ends. The CDR3 loop reads CAISGGPLASSYEQYV. CDR3 nucleotide sequence: TGTGCCATCAGCGGGGGGCCTCTAGCGTCAAGCTACGAGCAGTACGTC.

The chain carries TRBV20-1 and TRBJ2-1; 7 bases are a match to TRBD2. The CDR3 consists of 15 residues. Trimming at V came to 5 bases and at J to 2 bases, leaving 9 bases not matched to a gene. CDR1 and CDR2 (germline): DFQATT, SNEGSKA (reference sequence). The CDR3 DNA sequence: TGCAGTGCTGACCCGAGCGGGGACGCCTACAATGAGCAGTTCTTC. This codes for CSADPSGDAYNEQFF.

The genes are TRBV30 and TRBJ1-1; no definite D call. The CDR3 extends over 11 amino acids. Per germline, CDR1 GTSNPN and CDR2 SVGIG (reference sequence). Trimming took 3 bases from V and 6 from J, leaving 8 bases between them. CDR3 region: CAWRGVSEAFF. CDR3 DNA: TGTGCCTGGAGGGGCGTATCTGAAGCTTTCTTT.

This chain links TRBV29-1 with TRBJ1-2; D unresolved. The germline V gene encodes CDR1 SQVTM and CDR2 ANQGSEA. CDR3 size: 12 residues. V lost 0 bases and J lost 3, with 5 bases in between. CDR3 amino acids: CSVEDLDYGYTF. The CDR3 region has the DNA TGCAGCGTTGAAGATTTGGACTATGGCTACACCTTC.

CDR3 DNA: TGTGCCACCAGCAGCTGGTATATGGATGAGCAGTTCTTC. Protein sequence: CATSSWYMDEQFF. The chain is built from TRBV15 and TRBJ2-1; D is undetermined. The CDR3 is 13 amino acids. Germline values: CDR1 LNHNV, CDR2 YYDKDF (reference sequence). Trimming took 3 bases from V and 8 from J, leaving 11 bases between them.

The V and J genes are TRBV5-1 and TRBJ2-2; D is uncertain. Germline CDR1 reads SGHRS; CDR2 reads YFSETQ. Trimming left V 7 bases short and J 2 bases short, with 9 bases between. This CDR3 region has 13 residues. The CDR3, as DNA: TGCGCCAGCTTAACAGACAACACCGGGGAGCTGTTTTTT. Amino acids: CASLTDNTGELFF. Using reference TRBV5-1 and TRBJ2-2 for the parts outside the CDR3, the full variable domain is KAGVTQTPRYLIKTRGQQVTLSCSPISGHRSVSWYQQTPGQGLQFLFEYFSETQRNKGNFPGRFSGRQFSNSRSEMNVSTLELGDSALYLCASLTDNTGELFFGEGSRLTVL.

This rearrangement joins TRBV20-1 to TRBJ2-1; TRBD1 aligns across 7 bases. Unmatched junction bases numbered 9, after V lost 4 bases and J lost 3 bases. The germline gives CDR1 DFQATT, CDR2 SNEGSKA (reference sequence). This CDR3 region has 15 residues. The CDR3 coding sequence is TGCAGTGCTATACCAACAGGGGTGGTCTACAATGAGCAGTTCTTC. Encoded protein: CSAIPTGVVYNEQFF.

CDR3 residues: CASSFNGGRSPLHF. CDR3 sequence (DNA): TGTGCCAGCAGTTTCAATGGGGGACGGTCACCCCTCCACTTT. The chain combines TRBV28 with TRBJ1-6; a possible D gene is TRBD1 (5 bases). Germline CDR1 MDHEN, CDR2 SYDVKM. The CDR3 has 14 residues. V was shortened by 3 bases and J by 10 bases, with 13 bases between the two germline ends.

The chain joins TRBV2 to TRBJ2-1; 9 bases line up with TRBD1. V lost 5 bases, J lost 2 bases, and 4 bases stayed unmatched. The CDR3 consists of 15 residues. Germline V gives CDR1 SNHLY, CDR2 FYNNEI. This CDR3 is CASSQGTGPYNEQFF. Here the CDR3 DNA reads TGTGCCAGCAGTCAAGGGACAGGGCCCTACAATGAGCAGTTCTTC.

The chain couples TRBV27 to TRBJ1-5; TRBD1 might be the D (5 bases). Germline-derived CDR1 and CDR2 are MNHEY and SMNVEV (reference sequence). The CDR3 length is 15 residues. Trimming removed 4 bases at V and 7 bases at J, with 17 bases between. CDR3 DNA sequence: TGTGCCAGCAGTTATGCGGGCAGGGCAGGGCAGCCCCAGCATTTT. Protein product: CASSYAGRAGQPQHF.

The chain carries TRBV30 and TRBJ2-7, with D hard to call. Germline-derived CDR1 and CDR2 are GTSNPN and SVGIG (reference sequence). With 5 bases removed from V and 1 base from J, the gap between germline ends came to 15 bases. This CDR3 has 14 amino acids. The CDR3 sequence: CAWGFASYSYEQYF. The CDR3 coding sequence is TGTGCCTGGGGCTTCGCGAGTTATTCCTACGAGCAGTACTTC. The full variable domain, with the rest looked up from reference TRBV30 and TRBJ2-7, is SQTIHQWPATLVQPVGSPLSLECTVEGTSNPNLYWYRQAAGRGLQLLFYSVGIGQISSEVPQNLSASRPQDRQFILSSKKLLLSDSGFYLCAWGFASYSYEQYFGPGTRLTVT.

The chain joins TRBV3-1 to TRBJ2-3; TRBD2 matches at 14 bases. The CDR3 spans 15 residues. The junction had 5 bases not matched to a gene; V was cut back by 6 bases and J by 6 bases. Per germline, CDR1 LGHDT and CDR2 YNNKEL (reference sequence). CDR3 bases: TGTGCCAGCAGAGGGACTAGCGGGGGCATGGATACGCAGTATTTT. Translating gives CASRGTSGGMDTQYF.

The chain employs TRBV27 and TRBJ2-2, with D tentatively TRBD2 (5 bases). The V end was cut by 6 bases, the J end by 6 bases, with 11 bases between. The germline CDR1 and CDR2 sequences are MNHEY and SMNVEV (reference sequence). This CDR3 spans 13 amino acids. The CDR3 loop reads CASRLEGPGELFF. CDR3 DNA sequence: TGTGCCAGCAGGCTAGAGGGCCCCGGGGAGCTGTTTTTT.

V usage is TRBV11-2 and J usage is TRBJ1-6; perhaps TRBD1 as D (6 bases). Trimming took off 2 bases at V and 8 bases at J, with 13 bases between the two ends. The germline CDR1 and CDR2 sequences are SGHAT and FQNNGV. This CDR3 has 15 amino acids. The CDR3 sequence: CASSLSAGVDSPLHF. CDR3 in DNA: TGTGCCAGCAGCTTATCGGCAGGGGTCGATTCACCCCTCCACTTT.

The rearrangement joins TRBV25-1 to TRBJ2-7; 7 nucleotides align to TRBD1. The CDR3 contains 15 residues. The V and J ends lost 0 bases and 4 bases, in that order; junction bases with no gene match: 6. CDR1 is MGHDK and CDR2 is SYGVNS in the germline V gene. This CDR3 is CASSEYQGVGYEQYF. The CDR3 DNA follows: TGTGCCAGCAGTGAATACCAGGGGGTAGGGTACGAGCAGTACTTC.

The chain combines TRBV29-1 with TRBJ1-1, with D possibly matching TRBD1 (6 bases). The germline V gene encodes CDR1 SQVTM and CDR2 ANQGSEA. The CDR3 is made up of 12 amino acids. Trimming stripped 7 bases from V and 4 bases from J, with 13 bases between. The CDR3 loop is CSGMGHPTEAFF. The DNA of the CDR3 is TGCAGCGGAATGGGACACCCCACTGAAGCTTTCTTT. The whole variable domain, remainder taken from reference TRBV29-1 and TRBJ1-1, is SAVISQKPSRDICQRGTSLTIQCQVDSQVTMMFWYRQQPGQSLTLIATANQGSEATYESGFVIDKFPISRPNLTFSTLTVSNMSPEDSSIYLCSGMGHPTEAFFGQGTRLTVV.

The rearrangement links TRBV30 to TRBJ1-2; a possible D gene is TRBD1 (5 bases). V dropped 0 bases and J dropped 7 bases, with 12 bases sitting between them. CDR3 length: 13 amino acids. Germline CDR1 reads GTSNPN; CDR2 reads SVGIG (reference sequence). CDR3 loop: CAWSVLQGFGYTF. CDR3 nucleotide sequence: TGTGCCTGGAGTGTACTCCAGGGCTTTGGCTACACCTTC.

The chain is built from TRBV7-9 and TRBJ2-7; unclear D gene. CDR1 is SEHNR, CDR2 FQNEAQ, per germline (reference sequence). Between the trimmed V and J ends, which lost 2 bases and 5 bases, there was a span of 10 bases. This CDR3 spans 13 amino acids. The CDR3 protein is CASSLSGLDEQYF. The CDR3 DNA reads as TGTGCCAGCAGCTTAAGTGGGTTGGACGAGCAGTACTTC.